This TCR beta chain is from a study of blood T cell repertoires in COVID-19. Whole-study context: T cells, B-cell-depleted T cells, or PBMCs supplied cDNA or gDNA.

Authors' methods: Reference gene primer amplification in the assay estimated nucleated cell counts. Some clones are missing from TCRdb's copy, which holds only in-frame ones; the method was immunoSEQ multiplex PCR. That table is the source of V, J and clone size, and D and trimming were worked out from the DNA. There are 35,000 to 50,000 clones in the sample; about 87% occur only once, and 15% lies in the top ten. V was pared by 0 bases and J by 2 bases, with 9 bases between. Germline assignment: CDR1 SGDLS and CDR2 YYNGEE. This CDR3 contains 14 residues. The TCR sequence derives from a man in his sixties with active COVID-19. What was sequenced was peripheral blood. The J gene is TRBJ2-7, the V gene TRBV9, with unresolved D. The CDR3 DNA follows: TGTGCCAGCAGCGTAGCTGACAACCCCTACGAGCAGTACTTC. This translates into CASSVADNPYEQYF.